This is a list of T cell receptor beta chains from one sample in a study of T cell repertoires and HLA-DP antigens. What these receptors recognize is not known. Repertoires were generated with immunoSEQ multiplex PCR, while TCRdb's copy carries only in-frame clones and drops some. The data hold roughly 70,000 clones, with around 77% observed a single time. The sequenced sample consisted of CD4+ T cells from PBMCs. These receptors originate from a man in his 60s in good health and CMV-seronegative. Both conserved end residues are part of each CDR3. D genes are given only for firm matches. Clone size is given for some rows only: seen once, a few or many times, or a class if the clone is expanded.

>TRBJ1-5|TRBV30|.|.
TGTGCCTGGAGTGTTAGCGGGGTGCAGCCCCAGCATTTT
CAWSVSGVQPQHF
>TRBJ2-5|TRBV7-3|TRBD2|few
TGTGCCAGTCGGCGGCGGGGGTACCAAGAGACCCAGTACTTC
CASRRRGYQETQYF
>TRBJ1-6|TRBV9|.|.
TGTGCCAGCAGCGTAACCCCGATCTTAAATTCACCCCTCCACTTT
CASSVTPILNSPLHF
>TRBJ1-1|TRBV7-9|.|.
TGTGCCAGCAGCTTAAGGAGCGGGGACACTGAAGCTTTCTTT
CASSLRSGDTEAFF
>TRBJ2-1|TRBV7-2|TRBD2|.
TGTGCCAGCGGTCGACCTGCGGGGGGGAGCTCCTACAATGAGCAGTTCTTC
CASGRPAGGSSYNEQFF
>TRBJ1-2|TRBV5-6|.|.
TGTGCCAGCAGCTCCCGCACGGTTCTCTTCGGGGGCTACACCTTC
CASSSRTVLFGGYTF
>TRBJ2-1|TRBV18|TRBD2|.
TGTGCCAGCTCACCAGTGGCGGGGGGCGCCTACAATGAGCAGTTCTTC
CASSPVAGGAYNEQFF
>TRBJ2-5|TRBV7-2|TRBD2|.
TGTGCCAGCAGTCAGGGACTAGCGGGGGCGGAGACCCAGTACTTC
CASSQGLAGAETQYF
>TRBJ2-3|TRBV6-6|TRBD1|.
TGTGCCAGCAGCTCCGCGTGGCAGGGGGCCGCAGATACGCAGTATTTT
CASSSAWQGAADTQYF
>TRBJ2-7|TRBV11-2|TRBD1|.
TGTGCCAGCAGCCTCGACAGGGATCCAACCTACGAGCAGTACTTC
CASSLDRDPTYEQYF